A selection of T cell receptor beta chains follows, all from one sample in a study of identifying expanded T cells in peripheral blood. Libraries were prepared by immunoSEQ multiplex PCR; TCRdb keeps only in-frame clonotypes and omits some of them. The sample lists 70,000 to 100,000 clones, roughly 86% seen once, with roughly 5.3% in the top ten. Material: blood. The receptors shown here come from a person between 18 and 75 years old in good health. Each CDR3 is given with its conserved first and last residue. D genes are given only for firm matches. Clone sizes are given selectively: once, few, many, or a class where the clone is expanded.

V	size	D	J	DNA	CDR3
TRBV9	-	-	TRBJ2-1	TGTGCCAGCAGCCCCCAGTTGACCAACAATGAGCAGTTCTTC	CASSPQLTNNEQFF
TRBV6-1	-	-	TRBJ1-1	TGTGCCACCCCCCCCCTCACGGGGAACACTGAAGCTTTCTTT	CATPPLTGNTEAFF
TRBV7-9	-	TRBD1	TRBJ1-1	TGTGCCAGCAGCTCCTCTAGGGGGCGGGTCACTGAAGCTTTCTTT	CASSSSRGRVTEAFF
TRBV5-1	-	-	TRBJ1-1	TGCGCCAGCAGCTTGGGGGGTATGAACACTGAAGCTTTCTTT	CASSLGGMNTEAFF
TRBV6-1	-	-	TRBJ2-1	TGTGCCAGCACCAATTACAATGAGCAGTTCTTC	CASTNYNEQFF
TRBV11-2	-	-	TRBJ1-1	TGTGCCAGCAGCTTAGACCGATTGGCTGAAGCTTTCTTT	CASSLDRLAEAFF
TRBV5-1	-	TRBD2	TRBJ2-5	TGCGCCAGCAGCCGCGGCGCCAGCGGGGGGGCCCAAGAGACCCAGTACTTC	CASSRGASGGAQETQYF
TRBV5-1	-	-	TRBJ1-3	TGCGCCAGCAGCTTGGGGCGTGGGACGGCAGGAAACACCATATATTTT	CASSLGRGTAGNTIYF
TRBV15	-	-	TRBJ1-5	TGTGCCACCAGGCGAGGGCAGGGTATATACGAGGATCAGCCCCAGCATTTT	CATRRGQGIYEDQPQHF
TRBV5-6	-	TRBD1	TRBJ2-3	TGTGCCAGCAGCTTGCTGGGACAGAGCACAGATACGCAGTATTTT	CASSLLGQSTDTQYF
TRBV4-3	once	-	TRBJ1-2	TGCGCCAGCAGCCAAGCAGGGCAGGTGGCTGGCTACACCTTC	CASSQAGQVAGYTF
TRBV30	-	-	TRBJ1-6	TGTGCCTGGACGGGGACGAATAATTCACCCCTCCACTTT	CAWTGTNNSPLHF
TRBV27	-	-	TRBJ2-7	TGTGCCAGCAGTTCCTCAGGGGCGCGGACCTACGAGCAGTACTTC	CASSSSGARTYEQYF
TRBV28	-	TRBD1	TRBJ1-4	TGTGCCAGCAGTGACGCAGGACAGGGCGGTGAAAAACTGTTTTTT	CASSDAGQGGEKLFF
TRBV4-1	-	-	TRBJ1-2	TGCGCCAGCAGCCGCCCAATCGCAGGGACCTTATATGGCTACACCTTC	CASSRPIAGTLYGYTF
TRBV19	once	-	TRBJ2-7	TGTGCCAGTAGTATCGGACAGACCTTCTACGAGCAGTACTTC	CASSIGQTFYEQYF
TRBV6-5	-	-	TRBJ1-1	TGTGCCAGCAGTTACGGGTATAACACTGAAGCTTTCTTT	CASSYGYNTEAFF
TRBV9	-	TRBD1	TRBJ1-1	TGTGCCAGCAGCCCTCCGTACGGGACAGGGCCGACCGAAGAAGCTTTCTTT	CASSPPYGTGPTEEAFF
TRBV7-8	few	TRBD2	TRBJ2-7	TGTGCCAGCAGCCCACAAAGCGGGGGGCACCATTCCTACGAGCAGTACTTC	CASSPQSGGHHSYEQYF
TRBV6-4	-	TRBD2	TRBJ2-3	TGTGCCAGCTCGCGACTAGCGGGGGGTCCAGATACGCAGTATTTT	CASSRLAGGPDTQYF
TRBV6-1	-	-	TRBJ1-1	TGTGCCAGCAGTGAGGGGCGACAGTTGAACACTGAAGCTTTCTTT	CASSEGRQLNTEAFF
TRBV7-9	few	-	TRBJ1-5	TGTGCCAGCAGCTTTGATAGCAATCAGCCCCAGCATTTT	CASSFDSNQPQHF
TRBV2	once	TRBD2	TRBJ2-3	TGTGCCAGCAGTGAAGCAAGGGCTGGGGGGGGAGATACGCAGTATTTT	CASSEARAGGGDTQYF
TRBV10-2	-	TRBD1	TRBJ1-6	TGCGCCAGCAGTGAGCAGGGGGCGATGATGCCCCTCCACTTT	CASSEQGAMMPLHF
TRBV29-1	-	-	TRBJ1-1	TGCAGCGTTGTTAGGGGGACGAACACTGAAGCTTTCTTT	CSVVRGTNTEAFF
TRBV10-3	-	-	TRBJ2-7	TGTGCCATCAGAGGGGTAGGAGGATACGAGCAGTACTTC	CAIRGVGGYEQYF
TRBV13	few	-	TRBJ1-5	TGTGCCAGCAGCGAGAGGGGTCCTAATCAGCCCCAGCATTTT	CASSERGPNQPQHF
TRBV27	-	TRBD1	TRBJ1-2	TGTGCCAGCAGTCCTGACAGGGTTATCGGTGGCTACACCTTC	CASSPDRVIGGYTF
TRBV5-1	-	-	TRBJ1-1	TGCGCCAGCACCCTACTGGACAGGAACACTGAAGCTTTCTTT	CASTLLDRNTEAFF
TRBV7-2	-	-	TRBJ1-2	TGTGCCAGCAGCCCGAACCACTATGGCTACACCTTC	CASSPNHYGYTF
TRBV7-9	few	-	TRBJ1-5	TGTGCCAGCAGCTTAGCGGGCCAGCCCCAGCATTTT	CASSLAGQPQHF
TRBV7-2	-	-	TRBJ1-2	TGTGCCAGCAGCCGACAGGAGGGGATCAACTATGGCTACACCTTC	CASSRQEGINYGYTF
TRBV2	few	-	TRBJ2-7	TGTGCCAGCACGTCAGGACAGAGGTACGAGCAGTACTTC	CASTSGQRYEQYF
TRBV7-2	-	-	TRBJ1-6	TGTGCCAGCGCATTCCTGGGGGGGGCTAATTCACCCCTCCACTTT	CASAFLGGANSPLHF
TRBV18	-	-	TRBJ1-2	TGTGCCAGCTCTCTCTATGAGACAGCATCCTATGGCTACACCTTC	CASSLYETASYGYTF
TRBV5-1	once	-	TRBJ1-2	TGCGCCAGCAGCTTGGAAAGGGCTGGCTATGGCTACACCTTC	CASSLERAGYGYTF
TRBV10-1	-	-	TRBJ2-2	TGCGCCAGCAGTGAGGCTCGGAGCACCGGGGAGCTGTTTTTT	CASSEARSTGELFF
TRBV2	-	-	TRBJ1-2	TGTGCCAGCAGAGTCCAGAGCGGAGGCTACACCTTC	CASRVQSGGYTF
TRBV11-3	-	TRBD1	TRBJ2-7	TGTGCCAGCAGCTCACGCAGGGGGCCTGACCTGTACTTC	CASSSRRGPDLYF
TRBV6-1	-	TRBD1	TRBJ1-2	TGTGCCAGCATGAGGGGGCGTAGTAACTATGGCTACACCTTC	CASMRGRSNYGYTF
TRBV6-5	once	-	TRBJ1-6	TGTGCCAGCAGGGGACCTGGGATACGTTCACCCCTCCACTTT	CASRGPGIRSPLHF